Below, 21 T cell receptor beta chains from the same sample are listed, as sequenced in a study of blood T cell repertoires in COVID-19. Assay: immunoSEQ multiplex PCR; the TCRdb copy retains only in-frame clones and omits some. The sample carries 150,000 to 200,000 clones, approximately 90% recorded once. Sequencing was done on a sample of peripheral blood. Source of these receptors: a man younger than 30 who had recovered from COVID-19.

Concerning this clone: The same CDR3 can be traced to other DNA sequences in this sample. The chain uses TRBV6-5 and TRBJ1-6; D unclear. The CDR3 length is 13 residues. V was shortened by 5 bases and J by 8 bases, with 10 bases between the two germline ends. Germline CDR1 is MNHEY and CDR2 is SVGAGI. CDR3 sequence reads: CASSREADSPLHF. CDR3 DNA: TGTGCCAGCAGTCGGGAGGCGGATTCACCCCTCCACTTT.

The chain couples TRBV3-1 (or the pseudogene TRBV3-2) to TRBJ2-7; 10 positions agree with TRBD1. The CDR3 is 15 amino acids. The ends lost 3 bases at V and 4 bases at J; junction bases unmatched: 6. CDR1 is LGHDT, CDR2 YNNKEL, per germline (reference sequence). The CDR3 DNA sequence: TGTGCCAGCAGCCAGACGACAGGGGGCTTTTACGAGCAGTACTTC. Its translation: CASSQTTGGFYEQYF.

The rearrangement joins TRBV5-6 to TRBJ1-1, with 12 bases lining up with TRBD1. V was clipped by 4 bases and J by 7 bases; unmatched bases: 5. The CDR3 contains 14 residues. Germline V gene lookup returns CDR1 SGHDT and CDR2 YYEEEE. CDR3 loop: CASSPGTGGLEAFF. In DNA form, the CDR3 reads TGTGCCAGCAGCCCCGGGACAGGGGGCCTTGAAGCTTTCTTT.

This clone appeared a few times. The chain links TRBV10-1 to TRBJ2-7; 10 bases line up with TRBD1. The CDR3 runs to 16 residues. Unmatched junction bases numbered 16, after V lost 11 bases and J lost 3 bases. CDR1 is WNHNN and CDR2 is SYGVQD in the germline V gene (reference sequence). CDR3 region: CAHHFYGTGVIYEQYF. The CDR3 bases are TGCGCCCACCATTTTTACGGGACAGGGGTCATCTACGAGCAGTACTTC.

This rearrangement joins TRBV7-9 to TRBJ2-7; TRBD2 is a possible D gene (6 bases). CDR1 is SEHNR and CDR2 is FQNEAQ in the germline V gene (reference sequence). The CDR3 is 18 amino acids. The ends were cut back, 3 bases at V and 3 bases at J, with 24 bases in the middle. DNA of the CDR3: TGTGCCAGCAGCTTTTTACATCAAGCAAGAGGGACTGACTACGAGCAGTACTTC. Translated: CASSFLHQARGTDYEQYF.

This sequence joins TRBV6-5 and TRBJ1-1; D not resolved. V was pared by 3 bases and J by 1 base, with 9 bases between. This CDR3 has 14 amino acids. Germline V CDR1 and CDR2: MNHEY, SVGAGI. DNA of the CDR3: TGTGCCAGCAGTTATTTCCGGGAGAACACTGAAGCTTTCTTT. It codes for CASSYFRENTEAFF.

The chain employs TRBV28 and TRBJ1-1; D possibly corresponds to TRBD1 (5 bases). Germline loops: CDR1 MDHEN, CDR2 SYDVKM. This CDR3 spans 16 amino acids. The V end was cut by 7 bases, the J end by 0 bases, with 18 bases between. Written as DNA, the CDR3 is TGTGCCAGCACCCCCCCTTCCGGGACTGTGAACACTGAAGCTTTCTTT. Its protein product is CASTPPSGTVNTEAFF.

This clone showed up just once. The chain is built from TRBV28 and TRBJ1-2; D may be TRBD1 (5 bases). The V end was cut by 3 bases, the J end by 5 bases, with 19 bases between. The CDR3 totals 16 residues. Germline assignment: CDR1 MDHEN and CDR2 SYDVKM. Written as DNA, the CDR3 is TGTGCCAGCAGTTTTAGATCAGGGCTAAGTCAGTATGGCTACACCTTC. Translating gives CASSFRSGLSQYGYTF.

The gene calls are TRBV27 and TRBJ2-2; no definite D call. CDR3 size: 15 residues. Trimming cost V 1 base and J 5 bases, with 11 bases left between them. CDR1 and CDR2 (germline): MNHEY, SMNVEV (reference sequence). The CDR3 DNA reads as TGTGCCAGCAGTTTATTGGCTAGTCCAACCGGGGAGCTGTTTTTT. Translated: CASSLLASPTGELFF.

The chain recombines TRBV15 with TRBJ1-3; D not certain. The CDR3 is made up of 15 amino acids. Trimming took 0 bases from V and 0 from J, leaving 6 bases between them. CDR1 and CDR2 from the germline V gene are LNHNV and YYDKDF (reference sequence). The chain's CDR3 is CATSRDGSSGNTIYF. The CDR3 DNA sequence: TGTGCCACCAGCAGAGATGGTAGCTCTGGAAACACCATATATTTT.

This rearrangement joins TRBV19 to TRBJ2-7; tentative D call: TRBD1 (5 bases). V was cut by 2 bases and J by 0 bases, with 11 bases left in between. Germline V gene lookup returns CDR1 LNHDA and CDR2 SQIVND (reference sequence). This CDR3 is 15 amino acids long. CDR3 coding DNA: TGTGCCAGTAGTATAATGGCAGGGCCCTCCTACGAGCAGTACTTC. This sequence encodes CASSIMAGPSYEQYF. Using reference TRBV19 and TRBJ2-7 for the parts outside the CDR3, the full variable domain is DGGITQSPKYLFRKEGQNVTLSCEQNLNHDAMYWYRQDPGQGLRLIYYSQIVNDFQKGDIAEGYSVSREKKESFPLTVTSAQKNPTAFYLCASSIMAGPSYEQYFGPGTRLTVT.

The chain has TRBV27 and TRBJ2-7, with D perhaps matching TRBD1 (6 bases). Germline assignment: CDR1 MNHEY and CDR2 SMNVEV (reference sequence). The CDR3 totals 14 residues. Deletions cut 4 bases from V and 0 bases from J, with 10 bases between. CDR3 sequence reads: CASSSGQSSYEQYF. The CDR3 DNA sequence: TGTGCCAGCAGTTCGGGACAATCCTCCTACGAGCAGTACTTC.

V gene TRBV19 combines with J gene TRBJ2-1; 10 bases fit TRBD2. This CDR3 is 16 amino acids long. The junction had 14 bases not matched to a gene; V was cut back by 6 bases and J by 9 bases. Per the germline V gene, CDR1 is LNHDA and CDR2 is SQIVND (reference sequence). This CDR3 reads CASSVLGLARSVEQFF. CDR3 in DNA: TGTGCCAGTAGCGTTCTGGGACTAGCGAGATCGGTTGAGCAGTTCTTC.

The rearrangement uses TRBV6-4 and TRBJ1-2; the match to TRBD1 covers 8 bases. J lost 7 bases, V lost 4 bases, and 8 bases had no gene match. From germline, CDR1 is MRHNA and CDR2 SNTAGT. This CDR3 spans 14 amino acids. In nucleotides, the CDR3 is TGTGCCAGCAGTGCCGGACAGGGCTATGGTGGCTACACCTTC. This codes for CASSAGQGYGGYTF.

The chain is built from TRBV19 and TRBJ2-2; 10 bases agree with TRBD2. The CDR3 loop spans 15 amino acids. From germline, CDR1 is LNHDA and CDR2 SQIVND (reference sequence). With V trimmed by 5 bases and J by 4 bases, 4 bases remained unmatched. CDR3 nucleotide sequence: TGTGCCAGTAGTCCCGGACTAGCGGCCACCGGGGAGCTGTTTTTT. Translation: CASSPGLAATGELFF.

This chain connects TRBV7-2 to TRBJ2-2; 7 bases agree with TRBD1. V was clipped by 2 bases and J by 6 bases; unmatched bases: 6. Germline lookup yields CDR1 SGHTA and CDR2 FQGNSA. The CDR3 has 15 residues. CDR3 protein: CASSLKTGMAGELFF. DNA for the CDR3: TGTGCCAGCAGCTTAAAGACAGGGATGGCCGGGGAGCTGTTTTTT.

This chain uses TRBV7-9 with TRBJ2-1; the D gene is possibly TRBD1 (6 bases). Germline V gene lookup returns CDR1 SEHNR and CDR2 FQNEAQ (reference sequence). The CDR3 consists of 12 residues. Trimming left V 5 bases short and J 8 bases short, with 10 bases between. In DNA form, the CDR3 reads TGTGCCAGCAGCCGGACAGAACATGAGCAGTTCTTC. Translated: CASSRTEHEQFF.

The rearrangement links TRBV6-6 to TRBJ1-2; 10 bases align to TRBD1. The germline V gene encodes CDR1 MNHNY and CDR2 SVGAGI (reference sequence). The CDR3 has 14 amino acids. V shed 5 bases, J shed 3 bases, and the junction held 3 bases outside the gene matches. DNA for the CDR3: TGTGCCAGCAGTGCCGGACAGGGGGACTATGGCTACACCTTC. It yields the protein CASSAGQGDYGYTF.

The CDR3 bases are TGTGCCAGCAGCTTAGGCCTCGCATCAGTCACAACTAATGAAAAACTGTTTTTT. The encoded protein is CASSLGLASVTTNEKLFF. This chain connects TRBV11-2 to TRBJ1-4; D is uncertain. V was clipped by 1 base and J by 0 bases, with 15 bases between them. This CDR3 has 18 amino acids. Germline lookup yields CDR1 SGHAT and CDR2 FQNNGV.

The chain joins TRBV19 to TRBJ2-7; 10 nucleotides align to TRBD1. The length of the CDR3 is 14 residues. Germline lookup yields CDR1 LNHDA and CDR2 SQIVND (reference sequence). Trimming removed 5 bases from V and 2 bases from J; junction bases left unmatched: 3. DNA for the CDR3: TGTGCCAGTAGTTCCGGGACAGGGGCCTACGAGCAGTACTTC. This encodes CASSSGTGAYEQYF.

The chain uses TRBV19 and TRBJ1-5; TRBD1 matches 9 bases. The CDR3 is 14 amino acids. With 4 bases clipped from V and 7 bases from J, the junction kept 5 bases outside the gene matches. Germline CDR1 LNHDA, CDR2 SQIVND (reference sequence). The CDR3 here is CASSKGQGNQPQHF. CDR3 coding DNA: TGTGCCAGTAGTAAAGGACAGGGGAACCAGCCCCAGCATTTT. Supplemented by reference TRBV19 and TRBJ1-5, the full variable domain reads DGGITQSPKYLFRKEGQNVTLSCEQNLNHDAMYWYRQDPGQGLRLIYYSQIVNDFQKGDIAEGYSVSREKKESFPLTVTSAQKNPTAFYLCASSKGQGNQPQHFGDGTRLSIL.